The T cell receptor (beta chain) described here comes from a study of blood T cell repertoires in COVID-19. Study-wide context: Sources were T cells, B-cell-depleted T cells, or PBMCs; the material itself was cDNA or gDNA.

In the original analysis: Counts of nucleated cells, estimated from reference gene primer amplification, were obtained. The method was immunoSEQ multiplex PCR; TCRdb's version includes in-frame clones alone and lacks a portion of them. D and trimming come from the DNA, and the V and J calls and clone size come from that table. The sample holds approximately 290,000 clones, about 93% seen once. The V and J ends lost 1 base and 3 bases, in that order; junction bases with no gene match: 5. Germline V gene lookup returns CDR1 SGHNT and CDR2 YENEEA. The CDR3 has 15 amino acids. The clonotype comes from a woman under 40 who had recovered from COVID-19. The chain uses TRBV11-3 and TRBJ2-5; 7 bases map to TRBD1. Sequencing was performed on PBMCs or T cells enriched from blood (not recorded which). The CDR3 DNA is TGTGCCAGCAGCTTAGGACTTGGACAGGAAGAGACCCAGTACTTC. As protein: CASSLGLGQEETQYF.